The T cell receptor beta chain under discussion was sequenced for a study of blood T cell repertoires in COVID-19. Looking at the study overall: Sites across the United States, Italy and Spain contributed samples from acute and convalescent COVID-19. PBMCs, B-cell-depleted T cells, or T cells provided the cDNA or gDNA that made up the material.

V dropped 2 bases and J dropped 2 bases, with 7 bases sitting between them. Germline values: CDR1 SGHVS, CDR2 FQNEAQ. CDR3 length: 14 residues. This clone was found a few times. Those enrolled in Seattle joined during active infection and were followed longitudinally afterward. Authors' data handling: Reference gene primer amplification gave estimated nucleated cell counts. TCRdb's copy holds only in-frame clones and misses some; the assay was immunoSEQ multiplex PCR. The V and J calls and the clone size are those of that table, but D and trimming were determined from the DNA. The table lists roughly 250,000 clones, around 82% of them singletons.

This TCR came from a person aged 65 to 85 with COVID-19, enrolled during active disease. This chain connects TRBV7-8 to TRBJ1-5, with TRBD1 as a possible D gene (6 bases). The sequenced sample consisted of peripheral blood. CDR3 sequence (DNA): TGTGCCAGCAGCTTATCAGGGGGCAATCAGCCCCAGCATTTT. This encodes CASSLSGGNQPQHF.